This T cell receptor beta chain was identified during a study of CD8+ T cells in alopecia areata. Study background: Those treated were given oral tofacitinib at 5 to 10 mg twice daily. Study-level results: Against the mouse data, patients shared TCRs less clearly, possibly for HLA reasons.

As concerns this clone: Its antigen is unidentified.

Extraction of RNA preceded its reverse transcription into cDNA, which served as the sequencing template. Here immunoSEQ multiplex PCR was the method, and the copy in TCRdb shows in-frame clones only, minus some. Of approximately 180,000 clones in the sample, around 63% were seen once. T lymphocytes (CD4+ and CD8+) were sorted from PBMCs. Per germline, CDR1 SGHRS and CDR2 YFSETQ. With 1 base removed from V and 5 bases from J, the gap between germline ends came to 13 bases. The CDR3 covers 15 residues. The chain employs TRBV5-1 and TRBJ2-1; D unresolved. The input for sequencing was CD4+ T cells sorted from blood, taken at week 0. This clonotype originated in a human donor with alopecia areata. CDR3 region: CASSLLVGNNNEQFF. The CDR3 region has the DNA TGCGCCAGCAGCTTGCTAGTCGGCAACAACAATGAGCAGTTCTTC.